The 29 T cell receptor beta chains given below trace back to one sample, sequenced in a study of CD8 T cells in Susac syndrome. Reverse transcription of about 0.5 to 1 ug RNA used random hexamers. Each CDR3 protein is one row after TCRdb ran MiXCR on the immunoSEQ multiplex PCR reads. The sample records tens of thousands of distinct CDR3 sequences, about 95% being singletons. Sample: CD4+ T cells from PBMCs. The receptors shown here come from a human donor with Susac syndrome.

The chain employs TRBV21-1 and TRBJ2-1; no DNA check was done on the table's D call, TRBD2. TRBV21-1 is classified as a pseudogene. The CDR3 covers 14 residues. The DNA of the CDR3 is TGTGCCAGCATCGCGGGGTGGGCCTATGATGAGCAGTTCTTC. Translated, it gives CASIAGWAYDEQFF.

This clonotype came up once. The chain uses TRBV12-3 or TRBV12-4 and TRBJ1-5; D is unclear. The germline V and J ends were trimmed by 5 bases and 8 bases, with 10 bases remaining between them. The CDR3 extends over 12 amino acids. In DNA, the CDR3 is TGTGCCAGCAGTCCCCCACGGGAGCCCCAGCATTTT. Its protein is CASSPPREPQHF.

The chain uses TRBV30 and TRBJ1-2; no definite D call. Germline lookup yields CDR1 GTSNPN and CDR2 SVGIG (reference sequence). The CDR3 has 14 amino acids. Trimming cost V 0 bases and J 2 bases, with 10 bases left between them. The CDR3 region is CAWSVSGRNYGYTF. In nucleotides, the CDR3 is TGTGCCTGGAGTGTCAGTGGGCGCAACTATGGCTACACCTTC.

As DNA, the CDR3 is TGTGCCAGCAGAAAAGGGGTGGGGAACACTGAAGCTTTCTTT. Translating it yields CASRKGVGNTEAFF. V usage is TRBV12-3 or TRBV12-4 and J usage is TRBJ1-1; possibly TRBD1 for D (5 bases). The CDR3 length is 14 residues. V dropped 6 bases and J dropped 1 base, with 12 bases sitting between them.

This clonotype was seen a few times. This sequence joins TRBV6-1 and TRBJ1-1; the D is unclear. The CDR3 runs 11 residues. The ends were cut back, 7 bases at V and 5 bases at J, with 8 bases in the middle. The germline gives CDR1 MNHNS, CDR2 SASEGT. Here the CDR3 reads CASTPATEAFF. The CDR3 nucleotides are TGTGCCAGCACCCCCGCGACTGAAGCTTTCTTT.

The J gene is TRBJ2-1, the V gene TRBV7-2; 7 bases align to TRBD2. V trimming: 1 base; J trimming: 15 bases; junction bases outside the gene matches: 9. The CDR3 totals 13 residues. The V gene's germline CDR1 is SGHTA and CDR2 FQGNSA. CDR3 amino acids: CASSLDGGLDVFF. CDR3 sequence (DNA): TGTGCCAGCAGCTTAGACGGAGGACTAGACGTGTTCTTC.

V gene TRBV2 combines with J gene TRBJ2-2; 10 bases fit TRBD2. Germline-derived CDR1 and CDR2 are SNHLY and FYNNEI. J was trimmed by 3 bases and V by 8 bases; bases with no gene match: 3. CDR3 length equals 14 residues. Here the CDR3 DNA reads TGTGCCAGCTCTCTAGCGGGGGACACCGGGGAGCTGTTTTTT. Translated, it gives CASSLAGDTGELFF.

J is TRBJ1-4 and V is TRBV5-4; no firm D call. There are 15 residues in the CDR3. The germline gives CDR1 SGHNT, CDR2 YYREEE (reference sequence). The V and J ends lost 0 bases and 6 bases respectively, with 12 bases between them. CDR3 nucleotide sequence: TGTGCCAGCAGCTTGGGGGCAGGTGACGATGAAAAACTGTTTTTT. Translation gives CASSLGAGDDEKLFF.

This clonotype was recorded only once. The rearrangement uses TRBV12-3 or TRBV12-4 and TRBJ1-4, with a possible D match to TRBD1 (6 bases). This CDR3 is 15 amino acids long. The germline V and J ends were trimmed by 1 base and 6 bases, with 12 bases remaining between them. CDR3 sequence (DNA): TGTGCCAGCAGTTTAGATCTTGGGGGCTATGAAAAACTGTTTTTT. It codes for CASSLDLGGYEKLFF.

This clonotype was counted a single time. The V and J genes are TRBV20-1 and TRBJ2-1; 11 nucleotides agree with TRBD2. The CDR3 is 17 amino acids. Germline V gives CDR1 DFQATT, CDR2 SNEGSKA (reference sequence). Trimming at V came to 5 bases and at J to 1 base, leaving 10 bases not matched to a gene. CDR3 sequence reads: CSAFGSGGAGSYNEQFF. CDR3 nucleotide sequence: TGCAGTGCTTTCGGTAGCGGGGGGGCCGGATCCTACAATGAGCAGTTCTTC.

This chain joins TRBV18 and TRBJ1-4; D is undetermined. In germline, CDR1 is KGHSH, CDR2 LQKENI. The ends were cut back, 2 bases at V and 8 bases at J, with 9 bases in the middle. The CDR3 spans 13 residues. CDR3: CASSPTQEEKLFF. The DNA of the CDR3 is TGTGCCAGCTCACCAACCCAGGAGGAAAAACTGTTTTTT.

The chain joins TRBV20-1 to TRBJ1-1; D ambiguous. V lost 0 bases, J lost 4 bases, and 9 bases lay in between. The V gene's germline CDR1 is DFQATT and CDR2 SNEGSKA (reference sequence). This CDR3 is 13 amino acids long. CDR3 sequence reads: CSARDTAVTEAFF. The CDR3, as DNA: TGCAGTGCTAGAGATACAGCAGTCACTGAAGCTTTCTTT.

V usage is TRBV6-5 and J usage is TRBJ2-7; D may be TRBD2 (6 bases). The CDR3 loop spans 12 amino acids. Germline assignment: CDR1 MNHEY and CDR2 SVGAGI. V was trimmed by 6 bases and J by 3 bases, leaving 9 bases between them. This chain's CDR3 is CASSRGLYEQYF. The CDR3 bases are TGTGCCAGCAGCCGGGGACTCTACGAGCAGTACTTC.

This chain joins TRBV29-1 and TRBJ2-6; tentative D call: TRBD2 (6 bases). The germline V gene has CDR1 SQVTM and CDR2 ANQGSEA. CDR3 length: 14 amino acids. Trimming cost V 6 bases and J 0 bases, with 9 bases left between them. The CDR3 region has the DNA TGCAGCGTGCGGGGTACCTCTGGGGCCAACGTCCTGACTTTC. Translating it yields CSVRGTSGANVLTF.

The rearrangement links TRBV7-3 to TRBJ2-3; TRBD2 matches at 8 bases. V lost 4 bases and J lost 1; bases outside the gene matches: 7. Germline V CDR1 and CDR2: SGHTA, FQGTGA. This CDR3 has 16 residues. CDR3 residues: CASSSDGRGGTDTQYF. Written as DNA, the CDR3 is TGTGCCAGCAGCTCAGATGGGCGGGGGGGCACAGATACGCAGTATTTT.

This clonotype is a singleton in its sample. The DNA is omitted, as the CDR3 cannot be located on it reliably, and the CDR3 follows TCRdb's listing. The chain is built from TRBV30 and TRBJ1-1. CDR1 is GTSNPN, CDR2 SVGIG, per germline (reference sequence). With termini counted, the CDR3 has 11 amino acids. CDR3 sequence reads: CAFLWTDEAFF.

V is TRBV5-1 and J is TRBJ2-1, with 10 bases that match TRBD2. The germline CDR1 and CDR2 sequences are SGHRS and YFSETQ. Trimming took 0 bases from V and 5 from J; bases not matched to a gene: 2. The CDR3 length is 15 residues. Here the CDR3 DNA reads TGCGCCAGCAGCTTGGTTAGCGGGGGGCACAATGAGCAGTTCTTC. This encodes CASSLVSGGHNEQFF.

CDR3 sequence (DNA): TGCGCCAGCAGCTTGGTGGTGAACACTGAAGCTTTCTTT. Its translation: CASSLVVNTEAFF. The chain has TRBV5-1 and TRBJ1-1, with D uncertain. This CDR3 comprises 13 residues. Trimming stripped 0 bases from V and 0 bases from J, with 3 bases between. Looked up from germline, CDR1 is SGHRS and CDR2 is YFSETQ.

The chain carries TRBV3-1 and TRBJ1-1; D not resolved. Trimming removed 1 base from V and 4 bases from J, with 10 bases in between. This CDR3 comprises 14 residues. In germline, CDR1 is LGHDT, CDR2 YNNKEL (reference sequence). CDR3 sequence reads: CASSQVGIGTEAFF. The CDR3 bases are TGTGCCAGCAGCCAAGTAGGGATTGGCACTGAAGCTTTCTTT.

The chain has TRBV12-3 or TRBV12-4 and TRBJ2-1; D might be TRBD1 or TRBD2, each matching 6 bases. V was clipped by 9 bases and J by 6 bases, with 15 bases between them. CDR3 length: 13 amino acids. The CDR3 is CASSGGVGNEQFF. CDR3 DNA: TGTGCCAGTTCCGGGGGCGTGGGCAATGAGCAGTTCTTC.

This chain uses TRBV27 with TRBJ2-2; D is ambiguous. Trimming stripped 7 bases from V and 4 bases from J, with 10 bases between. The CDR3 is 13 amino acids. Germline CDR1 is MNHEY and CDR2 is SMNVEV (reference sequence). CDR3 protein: CASTPAPTGELFF. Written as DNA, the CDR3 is TGTGCCAGCACTCCGGCCCCCACCGGGGAGCTGTTTTTT.

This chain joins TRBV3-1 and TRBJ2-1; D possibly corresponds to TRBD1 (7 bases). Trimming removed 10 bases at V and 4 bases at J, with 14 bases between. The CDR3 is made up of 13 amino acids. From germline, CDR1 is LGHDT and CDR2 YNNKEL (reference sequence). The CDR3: CAKQGGRYNEQFF. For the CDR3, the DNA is TGTGCCAAGCAGGGGGGTAGGTACAATGAGCAGTTCTTC.

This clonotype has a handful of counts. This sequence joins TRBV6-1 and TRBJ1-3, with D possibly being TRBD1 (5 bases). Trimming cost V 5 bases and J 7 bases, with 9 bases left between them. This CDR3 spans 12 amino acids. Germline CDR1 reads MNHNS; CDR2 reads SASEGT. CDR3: CASSRDFNTIYF. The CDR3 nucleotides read TGTGCCAGCAGTCGGGACTTTAACACCATATATTTT.

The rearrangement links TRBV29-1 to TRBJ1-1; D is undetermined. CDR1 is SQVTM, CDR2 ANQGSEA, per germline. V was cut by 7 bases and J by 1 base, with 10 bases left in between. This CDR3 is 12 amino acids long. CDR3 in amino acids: CSGIETNTEAFF. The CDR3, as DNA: TGCAGCGGAATCGAAACGAACACTGAAGCTTTCTTT. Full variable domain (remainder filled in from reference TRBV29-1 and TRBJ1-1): SAVISQKPSRDICQRGTSLTIQCQVDSQVTMMFWYRQQPGQSLTLIATANQGSEATYESGFVIDKFPISRPNLTFSTLTVSNMSPEDSSIYLCSGIETNTEAFFGQGTRLTVV.

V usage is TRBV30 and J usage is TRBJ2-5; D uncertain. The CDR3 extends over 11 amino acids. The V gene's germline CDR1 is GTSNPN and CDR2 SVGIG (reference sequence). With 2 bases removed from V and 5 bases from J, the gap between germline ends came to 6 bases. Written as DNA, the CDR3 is TGTGCCTGGAGTAGTGGGGAGACCCAGTACTTC. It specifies CAWSSGETQYF. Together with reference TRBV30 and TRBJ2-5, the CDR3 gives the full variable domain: SQTIHQWPATLVQPVGSPLSLECTVEGTSNPNLYWYRQAAGRGLQLLFYSVGIGQISSEVPQNLSASRPQDRQFILSSKKLLLSDSGFYLCAWSSGETQYFGPGTRLLVL.

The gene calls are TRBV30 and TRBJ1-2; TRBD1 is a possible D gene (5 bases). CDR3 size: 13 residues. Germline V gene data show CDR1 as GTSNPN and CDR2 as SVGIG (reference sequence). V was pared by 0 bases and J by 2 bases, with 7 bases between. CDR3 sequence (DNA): TGTGCCTGGAGTGTTTCAGGGAACTATGGCTACACCTTC. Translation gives CAWSVSGNYGYTF.

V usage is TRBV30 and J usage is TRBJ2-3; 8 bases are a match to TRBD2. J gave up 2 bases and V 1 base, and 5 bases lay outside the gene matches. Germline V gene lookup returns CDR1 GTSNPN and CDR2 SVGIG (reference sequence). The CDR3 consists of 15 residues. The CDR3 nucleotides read TGTGCCTGGAGTGCTATAGCGGGATTCACAGATACGCAGTATTTT. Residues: CAWSAIAGFTDTQYF. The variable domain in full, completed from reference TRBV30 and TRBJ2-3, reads SQTIHQWPATLVQPVGSPLSLECTVEGTSNPNLYWYRQAAGRGLQLLFYSVGIGQISSEVPQNLSASRPQDRQFILSSKKLLLSDSGFYLCAWSAIAGFTDTQYFGPGTRLTVL.

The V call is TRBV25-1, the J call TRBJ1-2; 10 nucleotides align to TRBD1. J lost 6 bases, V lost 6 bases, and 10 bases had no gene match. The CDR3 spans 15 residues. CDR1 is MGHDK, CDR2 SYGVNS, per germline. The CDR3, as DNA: TGTGCCAGCAGGCAGGGACAGGGGAGTGAACATGGCTACACCTTC. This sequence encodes CASRQGQGSEHGYTF.

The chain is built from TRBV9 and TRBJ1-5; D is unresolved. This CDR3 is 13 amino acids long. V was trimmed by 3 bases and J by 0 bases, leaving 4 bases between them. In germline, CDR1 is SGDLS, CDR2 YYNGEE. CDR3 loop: CASSGNSNQPQHF. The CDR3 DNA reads TGTGCCAGCAGCGGCAATAGCAATCAGCCCCAGCATTTT.